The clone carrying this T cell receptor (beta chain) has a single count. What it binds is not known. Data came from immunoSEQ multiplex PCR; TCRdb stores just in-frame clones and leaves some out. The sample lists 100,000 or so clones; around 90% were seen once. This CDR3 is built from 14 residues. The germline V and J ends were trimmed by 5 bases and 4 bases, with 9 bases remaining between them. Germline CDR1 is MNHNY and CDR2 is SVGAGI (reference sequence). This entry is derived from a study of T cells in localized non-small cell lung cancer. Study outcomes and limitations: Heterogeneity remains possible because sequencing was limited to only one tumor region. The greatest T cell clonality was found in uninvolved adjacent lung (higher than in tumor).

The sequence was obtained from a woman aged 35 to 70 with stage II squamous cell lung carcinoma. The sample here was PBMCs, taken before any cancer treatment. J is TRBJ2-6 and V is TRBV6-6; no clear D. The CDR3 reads CASSPPGGANVLTF. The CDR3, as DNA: TGTGCCAGCAGTCCCCCTGGGGGGGCCAACGTCCTGACTTTC.